This T cell receptor beta chain came from a study of T-cell reconstitution after alpha-beta-depleted transplantation in children. Study conclusions and caveats: At the one-year point after transplant, T-cell counts and TCRbeta diversity were found to come mostly from T cells that had been newly produced. Surviving recipient cells, namely T cells and thymic progenitors, were the source of high day-60 TCRbeta diversity in some patients.

A library of TCRbeta sequences, prepared with unique molecular identifiers, was generated. TCRdb re-called the PCR reads with MiXCR, one entry per CDR3 protein. This sample has 300,000 to 350,000 distinct CDR3 sequences, with around 25% found just once. Of note for this clonotype: Its cognate antigen is unknown.

The CDR3 length is 11 residues. Germline V gene lookup returns CDR1 DFQATT and CDR2 SNEGSKA (reference sequence). With 1 base removed from V and 11 bases from J, the gap between germline ends came to 8 bases. This receptor was identified in a male patient between 5 and 17 years old who had a stem cell transplant for acute lymphoblastic leukemia, so the T cells may come from the graft donor. Material: PBMCs, mostly from graft donor cells, obtained 180 days after TCRalphabeta/CD19-depleted stem cell transplant. The chain joins TRBV20-1 to TRBJ2-2; tentatively, D is TRBD1 or TRBD2 (5 bases each). CDR3 region: CSARAGTELFF. Here the CDR3 DNA reads TGCAGTGCTAGAGCTGGGACCGAGCTGTTTTTT.